This TCR beta chain appears in the sequencing data of a study of blood T cell repertoires in COVID-19. The CDR3 has 16 residues. Germline V CDR1 and CDR2: PRHDT, FYEKMQ (reference sequence). V shed 5 bases and J 5 bases; nucleotides not matched to a gene: 6. Original processing methods: Quantification of nucleated cells was approximated via reference gene primer amplification. Profiled with immunoSEQ multiplex PCR; TCRdb holds only in-frame clones, not every one. V and J calls and clone size are copied from that table; D and trimming were computed from the DNA. The sample has some 160,000 clones, 80% to 85% seen once.

The specimen was PBMCs or T cells enriched from blood (not recorded which). The J gene is TRBJ2-1, the V gene TRBV13; 13 nucleotides line up with TRBD2. This clonotype was obtained from a woman aged 45 to 65 who had recovered from COVID-19. CDR3 loop: CASSPRGTSGDNEQFF. The CDR3 DNA sequence: TGTGCCAGCAGCCCTAGGGGGACTAGCGGGGACAATGAGCAGTTCTTC.